Listed below are T cell receptor beta chains from one sample, sequenced in a study of T-cell reconstitution after alpha-beta-depleted transplantation in children. MiXCR was run by TCRdb on the PCR reads, yielding one entry per CDR3 protein. The profile covers hundreds of thousands of distinct CDR3 sequences, with 12% appearing a single time and under 7% taken by the ten largest. This material consisted of PBMCs from the stem cell graft donor, taken from the stem cell graft. These receptors originate from a human donor who donated a stem cell graft to a child with combined immunodeficiency. The CDR3 runs from the conserved cysteine through the conserved F or W. Fields, in order: D gene, V gene, clone size, J gene, CDR3 DNA, CDR3 protein. A D gene is named only where the DNA matches it firmly. Rows may omit the clone size; those that give it use once, few, many or a size class.

d_call: NA
v_call: TRBV19
clone_size: few
j_call: TRBJ2-1
cdr3_nt: TGTGCCAGTAGTATAGATCACCAGGGGCTAAGTTACAATGAGCAGTTCTTC
cdr3_aa: CASSIDHQGLSYNEQFF

d_call: NA
v_call: TRBV12-3/TRBV12-4
clone_size: many
j_call: TRBJ2-3
cdr3_nt: TGTGCCAGCAGCCAGACGAGGGAGCAGTATTTT
cdr3_aa: CASSQTREQYF

d_call: TRBD2
v_call: TRBV18
clone_size: few
j_call: TRBJ2-1
cdr3_nt: TGTGCCAGCTCACCGACCATAGCGGGGGGGCCAGTCGATGAGCAGTTCTTC
cdr3_aa: CASSPTIAGGPVDEQFF

d_call: TRBD1
v_call: TRBV27
clone_size: NA
j_call: TRBJ1-1
cdr3_nt: TGTGCCAGCAGTTTACCGGAGATGACAGGGTCGAGGACTGAAGCTTTCTTT
cdr3_aa: CASSLPEMTGSRTEAFF

d_call: NA
v_call: TRBV5-1
clone_size: NA
j_call: TRBJ1-1
cdr3_nt: TGCGCCAGCACCCAGGCCGTGGGAGGCCAGGGGACTGAAGCTTTCTTT
cdr3_aa: CASTQAVGGQGTEAFF

d_call: TRBD2
v_call: TRBV5-1
clone_size: NA
j_call: TRBJ2-1
cdr3_nt: TGCGCCAGCAACTCCGGGACTAGCGGGAGGGCCAATGAGCAGTTCTTC
cdr3_aa: CASNSGTSGRANEQFF

d_call: NA
v_call: TRBV7-2
clone_size: NA
j_call: TRBJ1-6
cdr3_nt: TGTGCCAGCAGCAGGACGCAGAATTCACCCCTCCACTTT
cdr3_aa: CASSRTQNSPLHF

d_call: TRBD2
v_call: TRBV27
clone_size: NA
j_call: TRBJ2-1
cdr3_nt: TGTGCCAGCAGGACCGGACTAGAGAACAATGAGCAGTTCTTC
cdr3_aa: CASRTGLENNEQFF

d_call: NA
v_call: TRBV24-1
clone_size: many
j_call: TRBJ2-3
cdr3_nt: TGTGCCACCAGTGATCCCAATGGGCGAAGCACAGATACGCAGTATTTT
cdr3_aa: CATSDPNGRSTDTQYF

d_call: TRBD2
v_call: TRBV3-1
clone_size: NA
j_call: TRBJ2-1
cdr3_nt: TGTGCCAGCAGCCAACAGCGGGACCCGTACAATGAGCAGTTCTTC
cdr3_aa: CASSQQRDPYNEQFF